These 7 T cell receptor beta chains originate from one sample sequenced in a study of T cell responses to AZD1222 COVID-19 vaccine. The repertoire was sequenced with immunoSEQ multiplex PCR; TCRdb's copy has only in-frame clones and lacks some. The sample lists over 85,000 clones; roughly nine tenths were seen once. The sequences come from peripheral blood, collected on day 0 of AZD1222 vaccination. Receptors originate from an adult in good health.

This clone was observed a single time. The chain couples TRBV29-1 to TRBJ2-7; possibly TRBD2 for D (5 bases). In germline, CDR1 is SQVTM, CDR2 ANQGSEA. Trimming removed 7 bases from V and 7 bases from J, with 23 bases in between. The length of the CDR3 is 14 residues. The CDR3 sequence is CSAGVVKGSGEQYF. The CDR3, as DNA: TGCAGCGCCGGGGTGGTGAAGGGATCGGGGGAGCAGTACTTC.

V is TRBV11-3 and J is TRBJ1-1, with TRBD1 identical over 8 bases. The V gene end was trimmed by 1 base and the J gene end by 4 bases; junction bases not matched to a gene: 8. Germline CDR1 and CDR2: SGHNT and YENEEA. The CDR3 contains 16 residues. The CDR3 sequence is CASSLGGSGGRTEAFF. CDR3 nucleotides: TGTGCCAGCAGCTTAGGTGGATCAGGGGGCCGCACTGAAGCTTTCTTT.

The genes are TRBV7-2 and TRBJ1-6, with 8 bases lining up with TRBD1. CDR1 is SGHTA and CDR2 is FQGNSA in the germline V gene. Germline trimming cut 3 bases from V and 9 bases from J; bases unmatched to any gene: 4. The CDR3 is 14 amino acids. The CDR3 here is CASSFTGGSSPLHF. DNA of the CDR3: TGTGCCAGCAGCTTTACAGGGGGGAGTTCACCCCTCCACTTT. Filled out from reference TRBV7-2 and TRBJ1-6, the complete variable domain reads GAGVSQSPSNKVTEKGKDVELRCDPISGHTALYWYRQSLGQGLEFLIYFQGNSAPDKSGLPSDRFSAERTGGSVSTLTIQRTQQEDSAVYLCASSFTGGSSPLHFGNGTRLTVT.

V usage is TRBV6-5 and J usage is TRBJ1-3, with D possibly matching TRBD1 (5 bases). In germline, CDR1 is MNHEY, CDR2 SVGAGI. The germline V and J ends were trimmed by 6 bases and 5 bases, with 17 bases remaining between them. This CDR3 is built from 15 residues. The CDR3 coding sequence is TGTGCCAGCAGAGGGGAGAAGGGGCCCAGAAACACCATATATTTT. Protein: CASRGEKGPRNTIYF.

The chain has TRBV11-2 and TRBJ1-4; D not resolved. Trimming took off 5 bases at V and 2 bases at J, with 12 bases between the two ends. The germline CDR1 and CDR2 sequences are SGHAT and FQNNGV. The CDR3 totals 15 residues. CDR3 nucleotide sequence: TGTGCCAGCAGCCATAGACGATCCACTAATGAAAAACTGTTTTTT. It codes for CASSHRRSTNEKLFF.

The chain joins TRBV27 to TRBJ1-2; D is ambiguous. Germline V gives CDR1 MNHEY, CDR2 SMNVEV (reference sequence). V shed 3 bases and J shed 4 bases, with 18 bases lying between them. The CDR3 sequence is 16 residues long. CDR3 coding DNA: TGTGCCAGCAGTTTTAGTAGGGTCGGGGAGTCCTATGGCTACACCTTC. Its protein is CASSFSRVGESYGYTF.

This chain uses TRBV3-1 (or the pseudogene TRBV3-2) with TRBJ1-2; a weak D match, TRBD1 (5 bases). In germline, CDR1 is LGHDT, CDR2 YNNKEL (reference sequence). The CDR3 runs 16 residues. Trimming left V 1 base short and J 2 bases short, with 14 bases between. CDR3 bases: TGTGCCAGCAGCCAAGCGGGGGAATTGTCCAACTATGGCTACACCTTC. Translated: CASSQAGELSNYGYTF.